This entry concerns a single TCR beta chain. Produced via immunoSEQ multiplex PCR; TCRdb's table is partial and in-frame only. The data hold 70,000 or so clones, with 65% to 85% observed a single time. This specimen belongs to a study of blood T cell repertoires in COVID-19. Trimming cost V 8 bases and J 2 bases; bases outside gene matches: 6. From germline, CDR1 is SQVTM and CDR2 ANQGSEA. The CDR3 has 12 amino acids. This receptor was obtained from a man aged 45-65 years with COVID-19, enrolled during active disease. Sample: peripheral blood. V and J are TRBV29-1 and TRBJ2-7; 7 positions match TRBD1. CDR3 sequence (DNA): TGCAGCACTCGGGACAGCGCCTACGAGCAGTACTTC. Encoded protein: CSTRDSAYEQYF.